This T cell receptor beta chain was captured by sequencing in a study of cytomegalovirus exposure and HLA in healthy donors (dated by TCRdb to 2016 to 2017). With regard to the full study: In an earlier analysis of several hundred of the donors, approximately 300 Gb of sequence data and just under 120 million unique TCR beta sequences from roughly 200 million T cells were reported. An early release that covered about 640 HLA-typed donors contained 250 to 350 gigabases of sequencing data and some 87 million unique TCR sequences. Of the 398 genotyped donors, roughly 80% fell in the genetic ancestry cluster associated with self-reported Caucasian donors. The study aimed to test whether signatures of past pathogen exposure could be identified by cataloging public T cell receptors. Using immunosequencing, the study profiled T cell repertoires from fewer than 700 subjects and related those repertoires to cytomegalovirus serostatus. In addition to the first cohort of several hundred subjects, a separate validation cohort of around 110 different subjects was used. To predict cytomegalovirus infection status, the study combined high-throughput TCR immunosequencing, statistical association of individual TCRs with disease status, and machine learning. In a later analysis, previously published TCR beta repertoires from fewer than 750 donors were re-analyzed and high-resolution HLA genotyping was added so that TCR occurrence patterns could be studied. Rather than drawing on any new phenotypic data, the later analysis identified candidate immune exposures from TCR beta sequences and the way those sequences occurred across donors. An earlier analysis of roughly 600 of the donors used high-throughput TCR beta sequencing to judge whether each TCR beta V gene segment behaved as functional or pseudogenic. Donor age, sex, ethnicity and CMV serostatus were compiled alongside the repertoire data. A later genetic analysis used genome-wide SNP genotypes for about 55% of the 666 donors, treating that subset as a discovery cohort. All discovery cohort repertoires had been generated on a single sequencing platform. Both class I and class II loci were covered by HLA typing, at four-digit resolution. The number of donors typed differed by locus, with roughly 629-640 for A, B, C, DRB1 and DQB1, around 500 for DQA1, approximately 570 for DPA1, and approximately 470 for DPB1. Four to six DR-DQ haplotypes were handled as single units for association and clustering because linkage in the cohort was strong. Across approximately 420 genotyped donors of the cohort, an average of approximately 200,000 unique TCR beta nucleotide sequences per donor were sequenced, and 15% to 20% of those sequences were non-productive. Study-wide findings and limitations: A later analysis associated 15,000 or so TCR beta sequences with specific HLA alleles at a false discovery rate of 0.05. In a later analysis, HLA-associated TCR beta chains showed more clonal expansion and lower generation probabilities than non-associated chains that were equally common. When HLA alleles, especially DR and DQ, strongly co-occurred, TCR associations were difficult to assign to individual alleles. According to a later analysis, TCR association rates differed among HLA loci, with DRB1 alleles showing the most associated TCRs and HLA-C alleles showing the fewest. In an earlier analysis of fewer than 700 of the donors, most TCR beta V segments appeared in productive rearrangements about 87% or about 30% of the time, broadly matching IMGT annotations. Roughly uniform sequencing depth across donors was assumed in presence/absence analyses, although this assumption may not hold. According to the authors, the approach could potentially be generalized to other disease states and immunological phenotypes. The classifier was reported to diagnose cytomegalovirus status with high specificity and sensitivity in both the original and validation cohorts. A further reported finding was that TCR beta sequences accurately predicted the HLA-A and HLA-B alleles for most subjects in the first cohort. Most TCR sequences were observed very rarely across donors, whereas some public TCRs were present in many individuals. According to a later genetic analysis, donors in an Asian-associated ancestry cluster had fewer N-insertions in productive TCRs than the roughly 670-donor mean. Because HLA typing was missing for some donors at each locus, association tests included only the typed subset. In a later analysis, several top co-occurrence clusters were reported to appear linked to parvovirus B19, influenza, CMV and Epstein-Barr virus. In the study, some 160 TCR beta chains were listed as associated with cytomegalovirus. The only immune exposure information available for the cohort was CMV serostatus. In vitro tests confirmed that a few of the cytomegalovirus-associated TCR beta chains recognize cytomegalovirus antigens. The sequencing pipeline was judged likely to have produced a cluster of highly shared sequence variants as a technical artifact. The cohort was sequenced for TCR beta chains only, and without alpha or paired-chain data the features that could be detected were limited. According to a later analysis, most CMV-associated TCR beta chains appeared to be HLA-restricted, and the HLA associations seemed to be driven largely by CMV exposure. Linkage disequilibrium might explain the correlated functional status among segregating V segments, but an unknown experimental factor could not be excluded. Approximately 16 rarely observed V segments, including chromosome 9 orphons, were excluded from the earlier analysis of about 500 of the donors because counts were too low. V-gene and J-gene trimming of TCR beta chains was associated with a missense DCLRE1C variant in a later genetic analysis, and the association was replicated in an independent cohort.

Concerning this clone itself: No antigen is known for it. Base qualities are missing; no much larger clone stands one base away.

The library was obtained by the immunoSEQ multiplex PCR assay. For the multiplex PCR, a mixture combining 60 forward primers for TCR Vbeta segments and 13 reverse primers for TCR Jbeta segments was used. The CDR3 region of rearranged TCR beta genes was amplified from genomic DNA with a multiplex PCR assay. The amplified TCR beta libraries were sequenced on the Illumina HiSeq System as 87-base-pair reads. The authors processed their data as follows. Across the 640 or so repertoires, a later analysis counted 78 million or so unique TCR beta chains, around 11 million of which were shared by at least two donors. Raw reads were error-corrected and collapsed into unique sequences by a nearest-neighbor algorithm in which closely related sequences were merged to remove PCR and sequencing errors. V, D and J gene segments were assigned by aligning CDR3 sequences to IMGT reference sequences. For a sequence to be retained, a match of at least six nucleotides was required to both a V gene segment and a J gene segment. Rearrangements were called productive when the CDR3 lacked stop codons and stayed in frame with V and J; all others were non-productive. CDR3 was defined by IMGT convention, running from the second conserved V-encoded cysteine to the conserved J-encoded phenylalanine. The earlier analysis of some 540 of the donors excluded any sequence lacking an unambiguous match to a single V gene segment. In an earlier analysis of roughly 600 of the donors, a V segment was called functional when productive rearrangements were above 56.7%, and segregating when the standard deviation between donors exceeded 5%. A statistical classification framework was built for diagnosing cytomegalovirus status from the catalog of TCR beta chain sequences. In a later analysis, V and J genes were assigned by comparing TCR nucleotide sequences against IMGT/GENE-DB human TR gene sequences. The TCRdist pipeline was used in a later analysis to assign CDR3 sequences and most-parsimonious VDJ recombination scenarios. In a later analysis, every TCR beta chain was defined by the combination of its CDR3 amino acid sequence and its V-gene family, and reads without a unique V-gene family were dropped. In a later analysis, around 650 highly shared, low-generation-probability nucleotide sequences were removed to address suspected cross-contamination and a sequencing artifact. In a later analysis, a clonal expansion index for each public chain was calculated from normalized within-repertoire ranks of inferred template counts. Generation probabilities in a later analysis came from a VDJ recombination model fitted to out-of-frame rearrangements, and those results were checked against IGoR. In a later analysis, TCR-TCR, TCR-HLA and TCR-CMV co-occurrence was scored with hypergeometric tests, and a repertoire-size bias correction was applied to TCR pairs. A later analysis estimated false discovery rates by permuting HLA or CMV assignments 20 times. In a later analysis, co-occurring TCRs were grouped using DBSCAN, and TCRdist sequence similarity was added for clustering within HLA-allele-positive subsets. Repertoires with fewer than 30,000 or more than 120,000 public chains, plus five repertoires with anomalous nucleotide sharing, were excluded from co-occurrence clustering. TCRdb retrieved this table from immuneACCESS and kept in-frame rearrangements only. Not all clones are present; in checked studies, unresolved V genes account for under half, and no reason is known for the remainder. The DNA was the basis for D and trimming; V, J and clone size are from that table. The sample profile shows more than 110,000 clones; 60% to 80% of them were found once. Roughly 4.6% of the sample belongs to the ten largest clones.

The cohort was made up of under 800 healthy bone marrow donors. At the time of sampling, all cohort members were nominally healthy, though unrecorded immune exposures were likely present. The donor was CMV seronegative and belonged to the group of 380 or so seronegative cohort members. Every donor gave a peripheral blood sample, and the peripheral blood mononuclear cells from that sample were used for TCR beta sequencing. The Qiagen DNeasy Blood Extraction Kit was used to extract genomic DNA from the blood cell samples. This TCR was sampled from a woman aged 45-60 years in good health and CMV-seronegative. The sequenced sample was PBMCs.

The DNA sequence follows: TGTGCCAGCAGTTTACCCCCGGGACAAAGCATGAACACTGAAGCTTTCTTT. It specifies CASSLPPGQSMNTEAFF. Recombination linked TRBV28 to TRBJ1-1; the D gene is possibly TRBD1, with 6 bases matching. The CDR3 spans 17 residues, from the cysteine through the phenylalanine. Solely the CDR3 DNA is kept, with 51 bases framed from the first base. Relative to germline, V is 2 bases shorter and J is 0 bases shorter, with 16 bases between their ends. From a lookup of the germline V gene, CDR1 and CDR2 are MDHEN and SYDVKM.